This T cell receptor beta chain was sequenced during a study of blood T cell repertoires in COVID-19. Study in general: T cells, B-cell-depleted T cells, or PBMCs supplied cDNA or gDNA.

This CDR3 has 15 amino acids. The germline V gene encodes CDR1 KGHDR and CDR2 SFDVKD. V shed 5 bases, J shed 1 base, and the junction held 6 bases outside the gene matches. Some clones are missing from TCRdb's copy, which holds only in-frame ones; the method was immunoSEQ multiplex PCR. The sample yields tens of thousands of clones, less than 95% seen once. The clonotype comes from a human donor in a cohort sampled during active COVID-19. This chain joins TRBV24-1 and TRBJ2-5, with 7 bases matching TRBD2. The source material was peripheral blood. CDR3 nucleotides: TGTGCCACCAGTGGTGCGGGAGATCCCCAAGAGACCCAGTACTTC. This gives the protein CATSGAGDPQETQYF.